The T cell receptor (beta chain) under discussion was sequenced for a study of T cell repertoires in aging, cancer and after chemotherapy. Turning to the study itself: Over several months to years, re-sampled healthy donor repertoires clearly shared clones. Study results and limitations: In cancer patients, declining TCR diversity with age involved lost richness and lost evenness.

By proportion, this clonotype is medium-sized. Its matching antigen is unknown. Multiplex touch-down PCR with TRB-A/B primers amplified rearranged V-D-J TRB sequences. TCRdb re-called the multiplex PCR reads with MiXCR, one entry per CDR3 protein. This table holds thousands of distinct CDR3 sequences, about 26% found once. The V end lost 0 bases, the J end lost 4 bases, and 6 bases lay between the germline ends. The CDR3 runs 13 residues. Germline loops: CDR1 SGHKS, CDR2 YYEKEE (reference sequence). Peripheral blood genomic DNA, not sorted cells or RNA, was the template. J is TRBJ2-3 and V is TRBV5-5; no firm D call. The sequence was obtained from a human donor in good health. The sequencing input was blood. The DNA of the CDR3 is TGTGCCAGCAGCTTGGGGAGTCCAGATACGCAGTATTTT. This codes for CASSLGSPDTQYF. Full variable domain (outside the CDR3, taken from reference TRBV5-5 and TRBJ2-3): DAGVTQSPTHLIKTRGQQVTLRCSPISGHKSVSWYQQVLGQGPQFIFQYYEKEERGRGNFPDRFSARQFPNYSSELNVNALLLGDSALYLCASSLGSPDTQYFGPGTRLTVL.